The clone carrying this T cell receptor beta chain showed up just a few times. Per the original data handling: ImmunoSEQ yielded junction-only sequences lacking quality scores, so filtering differed. Only in-frame clones appear in the TCRdb table, and some are missing; sequencing was by immunoSEQ multiplex PCR. The D gene and trimming were derived from the DNA, and the V and J assignments and clone size from that table. The sample lists millions of clones, roughly 91% occurring once. This specimen belongs to a study of shared clonotypes between healthy human individuals. CD45RO negativity and positive selection for CCR7 defined naive CD8 cells, a population that excluded terminally differentiated effector memory CD45RA+ cells. The origin of this receptor is a man in his late teens or twenties in good health. Some clones in this sample may be carry-over from other donors' samples. The sample comprised naive CD8+ T cells from PBMCs.

The CDR3 DNA sequence: TGTGCCAGCAGCTTATCGAGGGATACAACTGGAAACACCATATATTTT. It encodes CASSLSRDTTGNTIYF. The chain couples TRBV7-9 to TRBJ1-3; D is unclear. Deletions cut 2 bases from V and 2 bases from J, with 13 bases between. Germline CDR1 SEHNR, CDR2 FQNEAQ (reference sequence). The CDR3 consists of 16 residues.